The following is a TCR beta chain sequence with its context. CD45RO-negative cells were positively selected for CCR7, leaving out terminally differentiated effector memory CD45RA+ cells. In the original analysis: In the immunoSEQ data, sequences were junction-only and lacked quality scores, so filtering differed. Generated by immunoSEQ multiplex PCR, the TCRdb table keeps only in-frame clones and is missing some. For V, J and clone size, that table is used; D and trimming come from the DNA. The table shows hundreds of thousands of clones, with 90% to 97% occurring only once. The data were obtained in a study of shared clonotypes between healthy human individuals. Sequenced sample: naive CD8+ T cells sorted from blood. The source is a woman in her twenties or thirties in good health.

The CDR3 sequence is CASSPLTVRLRAFF. The CDR3 DNA is TGTGCCAGCAGCCCGCTCACGGTTCGCTTAAGAGCTTTCTTT. V is TRBV11-2 and J is TRBJ1-1; D not certain. V shed 5 bases and J shed 10 bases, with 20 bases lying between them. The CDR3 totals 14 residues. Germline V CDR1 and CDR2: SGHAT, FQNNGV.